This T cell receptor beta chain came from a study of OX40 agonist ivuxolimab in advanced cancers. Study at large: Males comprised roughly four fifths of the group, whose mean age was about 60 years (range roughly 20 to 85). General study results and limits: In CD8+ T cells, expanded clones were on average more numerous than in CD4+.

Points on this clone: Its cognate antigen is unknown. A read error may account for a junction end that differs from germline.

Sequenced by immunoSEQ multiplex PCR; TCRdb stores in-frame clones only, minus some. Of 55,000 to 80,000 clones listed, under 95% are singletons. No patient had autoimmune disease or received systemic immunosuppression. The CDR3 is 11 residues long. CDR1 GTSNPN and CDR2 SVGIG come from the germline V gene (reference sequence). The source material was CD4+ or CD8+ T cells sorted from blood, sampled in a trial of the OX40 agonist ivuxolimab. The chain carries TRBV30 and TRBJ1-1; D not resolved. The sequence was collected from an adult with an advanced solid tumor such as melanoma, head and neck, liver or kidney cancer. The CDR3 DNA reads TGTGCCTGGGGAGACGGCCCCACACCCCTTTTT. It specifies CAWGDGPTPLF.